This T cell receptor beta chain was recovered during a study of regulatory T cells in long-lasting Graves disease. Turning to the study itself: Disease was considered persistent Graves' disease after over 5 years of antithyroid drugs (with positive TSH receptor antibodies). Study-wide points: Persistent disease preferred TRBV28, TRBJ1-2 and TRBJ2-5.

The time point here: persistent/refractory GD, antithyroid drugs over 5 years with positive TRAb. TCR sequences were obtained from RNA taken from PBMCs. The source of the patients was an endocrinology department in Xi'an, China. There are 18 residues in the CDR3. V lost 1 base and J 1 base, leaving 20 bases between the germline ends. Germline V CDR1 and CDR2: LGHDT, YNNKEL (reference sequence). TCR beta libraries were built with iRepertoire HTBI primers and Arm-PCR of CDR3 regions. TCRdb ran MiXCR on the multiplex PCR reads and lists one entry per CDR3 protein. The sample yields 500,000 to 800,000 distinct CDR3 sequences, approximately 29% seen once. This clonotype came up a few times. The antigen is not known.

The chain joins TRBV3-1 to TRBJ2-7; perhaps TRBD2 as D (6 bases). The receptor's source is a female donor with Graves disease. Sample: peripheral blood mononuclear cells (PBMCs), taken when the disease was refractory, from a patient treated with antithyroid drugs. The CDR3 bases are TGTGCCAGCAGCCAAGTGAGGAGGGGTCGGTCGAGGTCCTACGAGCAGTACTTC. Protein product: CASSQVRRGRSRSYEQYF.